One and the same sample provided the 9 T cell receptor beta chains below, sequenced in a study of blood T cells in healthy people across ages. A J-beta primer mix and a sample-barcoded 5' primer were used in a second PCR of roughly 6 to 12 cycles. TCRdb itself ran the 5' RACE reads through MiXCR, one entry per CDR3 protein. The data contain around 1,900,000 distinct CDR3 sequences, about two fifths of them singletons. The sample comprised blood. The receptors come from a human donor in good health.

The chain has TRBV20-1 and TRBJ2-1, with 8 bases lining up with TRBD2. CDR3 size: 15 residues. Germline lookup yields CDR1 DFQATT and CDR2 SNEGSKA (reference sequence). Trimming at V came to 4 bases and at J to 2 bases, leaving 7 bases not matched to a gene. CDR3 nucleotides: TGCAGTGCTAAAAATCGCGGGGGGACCTACAATGAGCAGTTCTTC. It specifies CSAKNRGGTYNEQFF.

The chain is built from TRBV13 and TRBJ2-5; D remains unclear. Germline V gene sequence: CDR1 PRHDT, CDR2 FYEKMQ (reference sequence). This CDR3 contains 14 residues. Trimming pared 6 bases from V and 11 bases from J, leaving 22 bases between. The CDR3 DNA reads TGTGCCAGCAGATCCTTGGGTCTCAACAATGAGCAGTACTTC. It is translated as CASRSLGLNNEQYF. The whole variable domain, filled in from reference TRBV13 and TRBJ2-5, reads AAGVIQSPRHLIKEKRETATLKCYPIPRHDTVYWYQQGPGQDPQFLISFYEKMQSDKGSIPDRFSAQQFSDYHSELNMSSLELGDSALYFCASRSLGLNNEQYFGPGTRLLVL.

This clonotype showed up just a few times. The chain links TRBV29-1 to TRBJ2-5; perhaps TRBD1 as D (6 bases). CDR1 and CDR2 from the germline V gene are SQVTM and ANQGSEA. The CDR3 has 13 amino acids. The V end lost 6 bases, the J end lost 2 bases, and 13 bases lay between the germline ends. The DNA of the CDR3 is TGCAGCGTCCCAGGGGTGTCTCAAGAGACCCAGTACTTC. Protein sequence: CSVPGVSQETQYF.

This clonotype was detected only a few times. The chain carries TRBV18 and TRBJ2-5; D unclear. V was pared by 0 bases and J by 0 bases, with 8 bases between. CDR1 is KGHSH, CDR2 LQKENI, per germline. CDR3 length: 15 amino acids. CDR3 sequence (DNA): TGTGCCAGCTCACCACCGTTACGGAACCAAGAGACCCAGTACTTC. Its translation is CASSPPLRNQETQYF.

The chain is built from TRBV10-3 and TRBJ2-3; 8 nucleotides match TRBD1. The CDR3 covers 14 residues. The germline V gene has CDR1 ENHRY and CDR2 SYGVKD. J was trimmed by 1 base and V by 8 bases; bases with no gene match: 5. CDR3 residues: CAIRTGTGTDTQYF. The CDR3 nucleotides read TGTGCCATCCGGACAGGGACTGGCACAGATACGCAGTATTTT.

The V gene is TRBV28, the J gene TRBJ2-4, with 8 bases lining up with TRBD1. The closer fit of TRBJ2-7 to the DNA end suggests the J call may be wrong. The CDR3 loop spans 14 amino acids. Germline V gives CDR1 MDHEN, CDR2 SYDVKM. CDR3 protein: CASSSGQGIYEQYF. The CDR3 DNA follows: TGTGCCAGCAGTTCCGGACAGGGCATTTACGAGCAGTACTTC.

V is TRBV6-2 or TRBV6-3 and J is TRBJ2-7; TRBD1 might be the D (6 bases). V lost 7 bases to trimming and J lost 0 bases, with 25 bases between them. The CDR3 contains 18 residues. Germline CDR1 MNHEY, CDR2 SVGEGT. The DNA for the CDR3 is TGTGCCAGCACCACCCTTCGTTTAGGTGACAGGAGCTCCTACGAGCAGTACTTC. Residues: CASTTLRLGDRSSYEQYF.

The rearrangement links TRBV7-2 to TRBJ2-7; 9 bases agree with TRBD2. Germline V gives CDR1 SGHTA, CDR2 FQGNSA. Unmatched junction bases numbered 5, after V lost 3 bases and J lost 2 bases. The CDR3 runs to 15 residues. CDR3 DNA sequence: TGTGCCAGCAGCTTTCTAGCGGGGTCCCCCTACGAGCAGTACTTC. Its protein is CASSFLAGSPYEQYF.

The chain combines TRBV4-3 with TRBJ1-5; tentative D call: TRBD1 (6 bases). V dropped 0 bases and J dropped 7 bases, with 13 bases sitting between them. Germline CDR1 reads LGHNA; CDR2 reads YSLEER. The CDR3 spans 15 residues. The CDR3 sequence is CASSQDWGAGQPQHF. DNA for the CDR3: TGCGCCAGCAGCCAAGATTGGGGGGCAGGGCAGCCCCAGCATTTT.